This T cell receptor (beta chain) was retrieved from a study of blood T cells in healthy people across ages. Study in general: Template switching retrieved approximately one barcoded beta molecule for each two T cells.

PCR was performed a second time for about 7 to 12 cycles using a sample-barcoded 5' primer and a J-beta primer mix. TCRdb re-derived calls from the 5' RACE reads in MiXCR, one entry per CDR3 protein. Among hundreds of thousands of distinct CDR3 sequences listed, about 42% were seen once. The V gene's germline CDR1 is SGHAT and CDR2 FQDESV (reference sequence). This CDR3 region has 15 residues. Trimming took off 5 bases at V and 2 bases at J, with 13 bases between the two ends. Material: blood. This sequence joins TRBV11-1 and TRBJ2-1; D is unclear. The receptor was isolated from a man at least 80 years old in good health. CDR3 DNA sequence: TGTGCCAGCAGCGTAGAGCGCGGAGCCTACAATGAGCAGTTCTTC. The encoded protein is CASSVERGAYNEQFF.